One and the same sample provided the 32 T cell receptor beta chains below, sequenced in a study of control samples from healthy donors and cancer patients. Clones were read by immunoSEQ multiplex PCR, and TCRdb kept only the in-frame ones, dropping some. The sample lists some 130,000 clones; roughly 92% were seen once. The source material was blood. The receptors stem from a man younger than 30 in good health.

CDR3 sequence reads: CASSLSGTPQETQYF. In nucleotides, the CDR3 is TGTGCCAGCAGCTTGTCCGGGACGCCGCAAGAGACCCAGTACTTC. The chain uses TRBV11-2 and TRBJ2-5; D tentatively reads TRBD1 or TRBD2 (5 bases each). CDR1 is SGHAT and CDR2 is FQNNGV in the germline V gene. This CDR3 is built from 15 residues. Trimming left V 3 bases short and J 2 bases short, with 13 bases between.

The J gene is TRBJ1-3, the V gene TRBV7-6, with D perhaps matching TRBD1 (5 bases). CDR3 length equals 17 residues. Germline values: CDR1 SGHVS, CDR2 FNYEAQ. Trimming removed 4 bases at V and 0 bases at J, with 16 bases between. CDR3 bases: TGTGCCAGCAGCTCCCTTTCTTGGGGCCACTCTGGAAACACCATATATTTT. The encoded protein is CASSSLSWGHSGNTIYF.

This rearrangement joins TRBV10-1 to TRBJ2-7; 9 positions match TRBD2. CDR1 is WNHNN, CDR2 SYGVQD, per germline (reference sequence). This CDR3 is 16 amino acids long. V lost 0 bases to trimming and J lost 6 bases; unmatched junction nucleotides: 9. The CDR3 loop is CASSESRGLAAAEQYF. The CDR3 nucleotides read TGCGCCAGCAGTGAGTCGAGGGGACTAGCTGCCGCCGAGCAGTACTTC.

The rearrangement joins TRBV9 to TRBJ1-6; 9 nucleotides match TRBD1. The ends lost 0 bases at V and 4 bases at J; junction bases unmatched: 5. The CDR3 extends over 17 amino acids. Germline CDR1 is SGDLS and CDR2 is YYNGEE. This CDR3 reads CASSVGQGVQYNSPLHF. In DNA, the CDR3 is TGTGCCAGCAGCGTAGGACAGGGGGTCCAATATAATTCACCCCTCCACTTT.

The chain uses TRBV19 and TRBJ2-3; maybe TRBD1 (5 bases). The germline gives CDR1 LNHDA, CDR2 SQIVND (reference sequence). V lost 6 bases, J lost 4 bases, and 14 bases lay in between. The CDR3 covers 14 residues. DNA for the CDR3: TGTGCCAGTAGACAGAGTTCAGGGTCAGATACGCAGTATTTT. Protein product: CASRQSSGSDTQYF.

The CDR3 DNA reads TGTGCAACTGAGATGAACACTGAAGCTTTCTTT. The encoded protein is CATEMNTEAFF. The rearrangement uses TRBV28 and TRBJ1-1; D remains ambiguous. CDR1 MDHEN and CDR2 SYDVKM come from the germline V gene. The CDR3 contains 11 residues.

V and J are TRBV6-5 and TRBJ2-7; D might be TRBD2 (5 bases). This CDR3 has 13 amino acids. With 6 bases removed from V and 0 bases from J, the gap between germline ends came to 9 bases. The germline V gene has CDR1 MNHEY and CDR2 SVGAGI. CDR3 DNA sequence: TGTGCCAGCAGCCGGGAAGTCTCCTACGAGCAGTACTTC. It yields the protein CASSREVSYEQYF.

This sequence joins TRBV9 and TRBJ2-5; D possibly corresponds to TRBD1 (5 bases). The germline V gene has CDR1 SGDLS and CDR2 YYNGEE. The CDR3 covers 14 residues. Trimming left V 3 bases short and J 1 base short, with 10 bases between. The CDR3 DNA follows: TGTGCCAGCAGCGGGGGCCCGTTCCAAGAGACCCAGTACTTC. Its translation is CASSGGPFQETQYF.

This clone has just one count. The chain employs TRBV7-9 and TRBJ2-7, with 11 bases that match TRBD2. The germline gives CDR1 SEHNR, CDR2 FQNEAQ (reference sequence). The V and J ends lost 4 bases and 3 bases, in that order; junction bases with no gene match: 8. This CDR3 region has 16 residues. The CDR3 protein is CASSSPSSGGSYEQYF. CDR3 nucleotides: TGTGCCAGCAGCTCCCCCTCTAGCGGGGGGAGCTACGAGCAGTACTTC.

With respect to this clone: In the same sample, other DNA sequences code for this CDR3. The genes are TRBV18 and TRBJ1-1, with D unresolved. This CDR3 region has 13 residues. V was clipped by 1 base and J by 7 bases, with 10 bases between them. CDR1 and CDR2 (germline): KGHSH, LQKENI. The CDR3 region has the DNA TGTGCCAGCTCACCACGCGTCGAAAGTGAAGCTTTCTTT. It codes for CASSPRVESEAFF. Full variable domain (remainder filled in from reference TRBV18 and TRBJ1-1): NAGVMQNPRHLVRRRGQEARLRCSPMKGHSHVYWYRQLPEEGLKFMVYLQKENIIDESGMPKERFSAEFPKEGPSILRIQQVVRGDSAAYFCASSPRVESEAFFGQGTRLTVV.

This chain links TRBV9 with TRBJ1-4; D is perhaps TRBD1 (5 bases). This CDR3 has 15 amino acids. V lost 4 bases, J lost 7 bases, and 17 bases lay in between. Germline V CDR1 and CDR2: SGDLS, YYNGEE. The CDR3: CASSPRGGAGEKLFF. CDR3 nucleotide sequence: TGTGCCAGCAGCCCAAGAGGAGGGGCCGGTGAAAAACTGTTTTTT.

The chain has TRBV6-6 and TRBJ1-2; D unclear. CDR1 is MNHNY and CDR2 is SVGAGI in the germline V gene (reference sequence). This CDR3 is 15 amino acids long. Trimming removed 5 bases at V and 2 bases at J, with 15 bases between. The CDR3 protein is CASSQAWGGNYGYTF. The DNA of the CDR3 is TGTGCCAGCAGTCAAGCTTGGGGAGGGAACTATGGCTACACCTTC.

This CDR3 reads CASRPDRGRTEAFF. DNA of the CDR3: TGTGCCAGCAGGCCGGACAGGGGGCGGACTGAAGCTTTCTTT. The chain joins TRBV6-5 to TRBJ1-1; 11 bases align to TRBD1. Germline CDR1 MNHEY, CDR2 SVGAGI. Trimming at V came to 6 bases and at J to 5 bases, leaving 5 bases not matched to a gene. This CDR3 contains 14 residues.

The chain is built from TRBV30 and TRBJ1-3; no clear D gene. Germline loops: CDR1 GTSNPN, CDR2 SVGIG (reference sequence). V was cut by 0 bases and J by 2 bases, with 14 bases left in between. CDR3 length: 16 residues. CDR3 DNA sequence: TGTGCCTGGAGTGTACGGCCCCGGGTCCCTGGAAACACCATATATTTT. Its translation: CAWSVRPRVPGNTIYF.

This sequence joins TRBV29-1 and TRBJ1-1; D is possibly TRBD1 (6 bases). The length of the CDR3 is 13 residues. Germline V gene lookup returns CDR1 SQVTM and CDR2 ANQGSEA. V was trimmed by 0 bases and J by 5 bases, leaving 10 bases between them. CDR3 nucleotide sequence: TGCAGCGTTGAAGAGGACAGTTATACTGAAGCTTTCTTT. Translating it yields CSVEEDSYTEAFF.

The chain employs TRBV29-1 and TRBJ1-3; D is ambiguous. The V and J ends lost 2 bases and 4 bases respectively, with 6 bases between them. Germline loops: CDR1 SQVTM, CDR2 ANQGSEA. The CDR3 has 12 residues. In nucleotides, the CDR3 is TGCAGCGTTGAATCGGTAGGAAACACCATATATTTT. Protein: CSVESVGNTIYF.

The chain carries TRBV6-5 and TRBJ1-4; D gene ambiguous. CDR3 length: 15 amino acids. Trimming took off 5 bases at V and 5 bases at J, with 15 bases between the two ends. Per the germline V gene, CDR1 is MNHEY and CDR2 is SVGAGI. The CDR3, as DNA: TGTGCCAGCAGTCGAGACGGGTCAAGGAATGAAAAACTGTTTTTT. Translation gives CASSRDGSRNEKLFF.

This clone appeared once. The CDR3 sequence is CASSEGLAGSYNEQFF. CDR3 nucleotide sequence: TGCGCCAGCAGCGAGGGACTAGCGGGGAGCTACAATGAGCAGTTCTTC. The V gene is TRBV5-1, the J gene TRBJ2-1; TRBD2 agrees at 13 bases. Germline CDR1 reads SGHRS; CDR2 reads YFSETQ. Trimming cost V 4 bases and J 3 bases; bases outside gene matches: 4. This CDR3 spans 16 amino acids. Full variable domain (missing parts from reference TRBV5-1 and TRBJ2-1): KAGVTQTPRYLIKTRGQQVTLSCSPISGHRSVSWYQQTPGQGLQFLFEYFSETQRNKGNFPGRFSGRQFSNSRSEMNVSTLELGDSALYLCASSEGLAGSYNEQFFGPGTRLTVL.

The CDR3 region has the DNA TGCGCCAGCAGCCTGAAGTGGACAGGGAAGAACTATGGCTACACCTTC. Its translation is CASSLKWTGKNYGYTF. The genes are TRBV5-1 and TRBJ1-2, with 8 bases aligning to TRBD1. Per germline, CDR1 SGHRS and CDR2 YFSETQ. This CDR3 has 16 residues. Germline trimming cut 4 bases from V and 2 bases from J; bases unmatched to any gene: 10.

V is TRBV6-4 and J is TRBJ1-2, with 9 bases identical to TRBD1. Germline values: CDR1 MRHNA, CDR2 SNTAGT. The trim removed 5 bases at V and 0 bases at J, leaving 10 bases unmatched. The CDR3 spans 17 residues. The DNA for the CDR3 is TGTGCCAGCAGTCGATCCCCGGGACAGGGTTCTAACTATGGCTACACCTTC. This encodes CASSRSPGQGSNYGYTF.

This sequence joins TRBV7-2 and TRBJ1-2, with D perhaps matching TRBD1 (6 bases). V lost 0 bases, J lost 8 bases, and 13 bases lay in between. The CDR3 has 14 amino acids. Germline V gene sequence: CDR1 SGHTA, CDR2 FQGNSA. Here the CDR3 DNA reads TGTGCCAGCAGCTTAGCTGAGGGGGTGCCGGGCTACACCTTC. This gives the protein CASSLAEGVPGYTF.

The chain recombines TRBV5-1 with TRBJ1-5; D remains ambiguous. The V and J ends lost 0 bases and 1 base respectively, with 8 bases between them. CDR1 SGHRS and CDR2 YFSETQ come from the germline V gene. The CDR3 consists of 15 residues. DNA of the CDR3: TGCGCCAGCAGCTTGGATCCGGGGAGCAATCAGCCCCAGCATTTT. Residues: CASSLDPGSNQPQHF.

The chain recombines TRBV11-2 with TRBJ2-1, with D hard to call. The V gene's germline CDR1 is SGHAT and CDR2 FQNNGV. This CDR3 has 13 residues. Trimming stripped 0 bases from V and 6 bases from J, with 6 bases between. This CDR3 reads CASSLDKTNEQFF. The CDR3 coding sequence is TGTGCCAGCAGCTTAGATAAGACCAATGAGCAGTTCTTC.

The chain recombines TRBV3-1 (or the pseudogene TRBV3-2) with TRBJ2-7; 9 bases fit TRBD2. The V and J ends lost 4 bases and 2 bases, in that order; junction bases with no gene match: 6. CDR1 and CDR2 from the germline V gene are LGHDT and YNNKEL (reference sequence). The CDR3 is 15 residues long. Written as DNA, the CDR3 is TGTGCCAGCAGCCCCTTGCTAGCGGGACCCTACGAGCAGTACTTC. Amino acids: CASSPLLAGPYEQYF.

The CDR3 here is CASSDLGVREQYF. The CDR3 nucleotides read TGTGCCAGCAGCGACTTGGGGGTTCGCGAGCAGTACTTC. The chain carries TRBV12-3 or TRBV12-4 and TRBJ2-7; D possibly matches TRBD1 or TRBD2 (5 bases each). V was pared by 6 bases and J by 6 bases, with 15 bases between. The CDR3 contains 13 residues.

This chain joins TRBV30 and TRBJ2-2; the D gene is possibly TRBD2 (5 bases). CDR1 is GTSNPN and CDR2 is SVGIG in the germline V gene (reference sequence). Trimming took 3 bases from V and 6 from J, leaving 11 bases between them. The length of the CDR3 is 13 residues. In DNA form, the CDR3 reads TGTGCCTGGAGCCCCATCGGGGCCGGGGAGCTGTTTTTT. Translated: CAWSPIGAGELFF. Combining the CDR3 with reference TRBV30 and TRBJ2-2 gives the whole variable domain SQTIHQWPATLVQPVGSPLSLECTVEGTSNPNLYWYRQAAGRGLQLLFYSVGIGQISSEVPQNLSASRPQDRQFILSSKKLLLSDSGFYLCAWSPIGAGELFFGEGSRLTVL.

The CDR3 bases are TGTGCCAGCAGCCGGACAGGGCCCTTGGCGTTCTGGCCTGAAGCTTTCTTT. This encodes CASSRTGPLAFWPEAFF. V is TRBV5-6 and J is TRBJ1-1; 8 nucleotides line up with TRBD1. This CDR3 region has 17 residues. V lost 4 bases and J lost 6; bases outside the gene matches: 17. Germline CDR1 is SGHDT and CDR2 is YYEEEE.

J is TRBJ2-7 and V is TRBV11-2, with TRBD2 identical over 7 bases. There are 17 residues in the CDR3. J gave up 7 bases and V 5 bases, and 20 bases lay outside the gene matches. Germline CDR1 SGHAT, CDR2 FQNNGV. In nucleotides, the CDR3 is TGTGCCAGCAGCCCATCCAGACTAGCCGTCCGTTCGAGTGAGCAGTACTTC. Encoded protein: CASSPSRLAVRSSEQYF. The full variable domain, rest sourced from reference TRBV11-2 and TRBJ2-7, is EAGVAQSPRYKIIEKRQSVAFWCNPISGHATLYWYQQILGQGPKLLIQFQNNGVVDDSQLPKDRFSAERLKGVDSTLKIQPAKLEDSAVYLCASSPSRLAVRSSEQYFGPGTRLTVT.

The CDR3 spells CASSDPRGAYSNQPQHF. CDR3 DNA: TGTGCCAGCAGTGACCCCCGGGGCGCGTATAGCAATCAGCCCCAGCATTTT. The chain employs TRBV2 and TRBJ1-5, with D tentatively TRBD1 (5 bases). The CDR3 consists of 17 residues. Trimming took off 3 bases at V and 0 bases at J, with 15 bases between the two ends. CDR1 is SNHLY and CDR2 is FYNNEI in the germline V gene.

This sequence joins TRBV4-1 and TRBJ2-4, with 10 bases lining up with TRBD1. CDR3 size: 16 residues. Per the germline V gene, CDR1 is MGHRA and CDR2 is YSYEKL. V was clipped by 1 base and J by 1 base; unmatched bases: 1. The CDR3 DNA follows: TGCGCCAGCAGCCAAGTGGGACAGGGGGCCAAAAACATTCAGTACTTC. It yields the protein CASSQVGQGAKNIQYF.

The chain links TRBV19 to TRBJ1-1, with 10 bases aligning to TRBD1. V trimming: 7 bases; J trimming: 3 bases; junction bases outside the gene matches: 8. This CDR3 region has 15 residues. From germline, CDR1 is LNHDA and CDR2 SQIVND (reference sequence). The CDR3 protein is CASTDLGQGYTEAFF. In DNA, the CDR3 is TGTGCCAGTACCGACTTGGGACAGGGGTACACTGAAGCTTTCTTT.

CDR3 in amino acids: CASSQRPRQGGNTIYF. In DNA form, the CDR3 reads TGTGCCAGCAGCCAAAGGCCCCGACAGGGCGGAAACACCATATATTTT. The rearrangement uses TRBV3-1 (or the pseudogene TRBV3-2) and TRBJ1-3; 7 bases are shared with TRBD1. Trimming at V came to 2 bases and at J to 4 bases, leaving 8 bases not matched to a gene. CDR1 is LGHDT and CDR2 is YNNKEL in the germline V gene (reference sequence). CDR3 length: 16 amino acids.